The next 22 T cell receptor beta chains were all read from a single sample in a study of molecular identifiers for immune sequencing clone quantification. TCRdb analysed the PCR reads with MiXCR anew, one entry per CDR3 protein. Of approximately 320,000 distinct CDR3 sequences listed, roughly a quarter are singletons. The sequenced sample consisted of naive CD8+ T cells from blood, with Jurkat cell RNA spiked in. Indicated subset: FACS-sorted CD8+CD4-CCR7+CD45RA+ naive T cells. Receptors were obtained from a human donor in good health. Some libraries in this study had Jurkat cell RNA spiked in.

This clonotype appeared a few times. The chain has TRBV6-1 and TRBJ2-6; a possible D gene is TRBD1 (5 bases). The CDR3 extends over 18 amino acids. The V gene lost 1 base and the J gene lost 0 bases, with 13 bases spanning the gap. The germline V gene encodes CDR1 MNHNS and CDR2 SASEGT. In DNA form, the CDR3 reads TGTGCCAGCAGTGAAGAGAAGGGGCCGAGCTCTGGGGCCAACGTCCTGACTTTC. Its protein is CASSEEKGPSSGANVLTF.

In the case of this clonotype: A read error may produce the germline difference seen at one junction end. CDR3 DNA: TGTGCCAGTAGTATTGGGGGCAGAGAAGCCTACGAGCAGTGCTTC. It yields the protein CASSIGGREAYEQCF. V gene TRBV19 combines with J gene TRBJ2-7; TRBD1 might be the D (6 bases). CDR1 and CDR2 from the germline V gene are LNHDA and SQIVND (reference sequence). The CDR3 runs to 15 residues.

This sequence joins TRBV18 and TRBJ1-2; D gene uncertain. This CDR3 has 13 amino acids. CDR1 and CDR2 from the germline V gene are KGHSH and LQKENI. Trimming shortened V by 0 bases and J by 6 bases, and 8 bases separated the two germline ends. CDR3 amino acids: CASSPPRADGYTF. The CDR3 DNA reads TGTGCCAGCTCACCACCCCGTGCCGATGGCTACACCTTC.

This chain connects TRBV12-3 or TRBV12-4 to TRBJ2-7; D may match TRBD1 or TRBD2 (6 bases each). Trimming removed 9 bases from V and 5 bases from J, with 14 bases in between. This CDR3 contains 12 residues. CDR3 DNA sequence: TGTGCCAGTAAAGAGGGGGGCCACGAGCAGTACTTC. It specifies CASKEGGHEQYF.

This clonotype was observed a handful of times. This sequence joins TRBV7-9 and TRBJ2-7, with 7 nucleotides matching TRBD1. The CDR3 is made up of 19 amino acids. Trimming at V came to 5 bases and at J to 5 bases, leaving 24 bases not matched to a gene. Germline V gives CDR1 SEHNR, CDR2 FQNEAQ (reference sequence). CDR3 DNA: TGTGCCAGCAGCCCCTCCCCGCACAGGGGTGTCGCGGGCGTAAACGAGCAGTACTTC. It is translated as CASSPSPHRGVAGVNEQYF.

This clonotype was observed at least ten times. The V and J genes are TRBV5-4 and TRBJ1-5; D gene unclear. V was clipped by 0 bases and J by 3 bases, with 4 bases between them. The germline CDR1 and CDR2 sequences are SGHNT and YYREEE (reference sequence). The CDR3 runs 13 residues. The CDR3 DNA is TGTGCCAGCAGCTTGGGCCTCAATCAGCCCCAGCATTTT. It yields the protein CASSLGLNQPQHF.

The chain carries TRBV15 and TRBJ2-3, with 9 bases lining up with TRBD2. V trimming: 6 bases; J trimming: 5 bases; junction bases outside the gene matches: 6. CDR3 length: 14 amino acids. Per the germline V gene, CDR1 is LNHNV and CDR2 is YYDKDF (reference sequence). CDR3 loop: CATRERGVVDTQYF. CDR3 coding DNA: TGTGCCACCAGAGAGCGGGGGGTGGTAGATACGCAGTATTTT.

This clonotype occurred many times. This chain uses TRBV12-3 or TRBV12-4 with TRBJ2-5; no clear D. The CDR3 extends over 12 amino acids. The V gene lost 4 bases and the J gene lost 3 bases, with 6 bases spanning the gap. DNA of the CDR3: TGTGCCAGCAGTTACCTGAAAGAGACCCAGTACTTC. Translated: CASSYLKETQYF.

As to this clonotype: One base separates it from a far larger clone, so it is likely a read error. The chain uses TRBV12-3 or TRBV12-4 and TRBJ2-2; no definite D call. The CDR3 is made up of 14 amino acids. CDR3 protein: CASSFSGNTEELFF. The CDR3 nucleotides read TGTGCCAGCAGTTTCAGTGGGAACACCGAGGAGCTGTTTTTT.

The rearrangement links TRBV23-1 to TRBJ2-2, with 9 bases aligning to TRBD2. TRBV23-1 is an ORF, and what it does is uncertain. The CDR3 totals 15 residues. The V segment lost 4 bases and the J segment 3 bases; nucleotides outside the gene matches: 3. CDR3 protein: CASSLSGRHTGELFF. The CDR3 coding sequence is TGCGCCAGCAGTCTAAGCGGGAGGCACACCGGGGAGCTGTTTTTT.

This clonotype came up once. One base away lies a much larger clone, so this may be a sequencing read error. The V gene is TRBV12-3 or TRBV12-4, the J gene TRBJ2-5, with 9 positions matching TRBD1. Germline trimming cut 5 bases from V and 6 bases from J; bases unmatched to any gene: 22. CDR3 size: 19 residues. CDR3 protein: CASSQHSPQGAGRQKTQYF. The DNA for the CDR3 is TGTGCCAGCAGTCAGCACTCGCCACAGGGGGCGGGGAGGCAAAAGACCCAGTACTTC.

Notes on this clonotype: A much larger clone sits a single nucleotide away, making a read error possible. No conserved phenylalanine or tryptophan is present at the end of the CDR3, so a read error is the likely explanation. The chain joins TRBV29-1 to TRBJ1-2; 10 nucleotides line up with TRBD1. With 3 bases clipped from V and 8 bases from J, the junction kept 6 bases outside the gene matches. The germline V gene encodes CDR1 SQVTM and CDR2 ANQGSEA. The CDR3 sequence is 13 residues long. The CDR3 coding sequence is TGCAGCGTTGAGGGACAGGGGAAAGAGGGCTACACCCTC. This sequence encodes CSVEGQGKEGYTL.

The CDR3, as DNA: TGCGCCAGCAGTGAGCAGCCCGGGGGGGCGTTTACCGGGGAGCTGTTTTTT. It yields the protein CASSEQPGGAFTGELFF. The chain uses TRBV10-1 and TRBJ2-2, with TRBD2 identical over 8 bases. V shed 2 bases and J 5 bases; nucleotides not matched to a gene: 10. CDR1 is WNHNN, CDR2 SYGVQD, per germline (reference sequence). The CDR3 sequence is 17 residues long.

Details on this clonotype: At one boundary the junction diverges from the germline segment, which might be a read error. The gene calls are TRBV5-3 and TRBJ1-5; no clear D. TRBV5-3 is recorded as an ORF, its role being uncertain. This CDR3 is 15 amino acids long. The CDR3 loop reads CASSPGLDSTQPQHF. The CDR3 DNA reads as TGTGCCAGCAGCCCAGGATTGGATAGCACTCAGCCGCAGCATTTT.

The chain is built from TRBV5-1 and TRBJ2-5, with 10 bases matching TRBD2. Germline V CDR1 and CDR2: SGHRS, YFSETQ. The V segment lost 0 bases and the J segment 0 bases; nucleotides outside the gene matches: 5. This CDR3 comprises 17 residues. The CDR3 here is CASSLGGLAPYQETQYF. DNA of the CDR3: TGCGCCAGCAGCTTGGGGGGACTAGCGCCGTACCAAGAGACCCAGTACTTC.

A remark on this clonotype: A read error is possible here, since a much larger clone lies one base away. V and J are TRBV12-3 or TRBV12-4 and TRBJ1-1; unclear D gene. The CDR3 runs to 10 residues. CDR3 DNA: TGTGCCGGCAGTGGATCTGAAGCTTTCTTT. It is translated as CAGSGSEAFF.

This clonotype came up many times. V gene TRBV29-1 combines with J gene TRBJ2-1, with D possibly matching TRBD2 (7 bases). V lost 6 bases and J lost 7, with 10 bases in between. The CDR3 has 11 residues. Germline V lookup: CDR1 SQVTM, CDR2 ANQGSEA. The DNA of the CDR3 is TGCAGCGTGGGAGGGGGTAATGAGCAGTTCTTC. Translation: CSVGGGNEQFF.

This chain uses TRBV19 with TRBJ2-3, with 11 bases fitting TRBD1. V shed 7 bases, J shed 6 bases, and the junction held 3 bases outside the gene matches. This CDR3 is built from 13 residues. The germline CDR1 and CDR2 sequences are LNHDA and SQIVND (reference sequence). The CDR3 here is CASTGQGADTQYF. DNA for the CDR3: TGTGCCAGTACTGGACAGGGGGCTGATACGCAGTATTTT.

Concerning this clonotype: A single base separates this from a much larger clone, so it may be a read error. The chain has TRBV5-1 and TRBJ1-1; 10 nucleotides align to TRBD1. Trimming cost V 0 bases and J 6 bases; bases outside gene matches: 11. CDR3 length equals 17 residues. Germline V lookup: CDR1 SGHRS, CDR2 YFSETQ. CDR3 sequence (DNA): TGCGCCAGCAGCTTGGGAGTGGGACAGGGGAGCGAGGCTGAAGCTTTCTTT. Protein: CASSLGVGQGSEAEAFF.

This clonotype was seen only a few times. The rearrangement uses TRBV30 and TRBJ2-2; D call uncertain. V lost 5 bases and J 7 bases, leaving 11 bases between the germline ends. The CDR3 runs 12 residues. The V gene's germline CDR1 is GTSNPN and CDR2 SVGIG (reference sequence). CDR3 sequence (DNA): TGTGCCTGGGTCCCACCGCGCGGGGAGCTGTTTTTT. Translated: CAWVPPRGELFF.

The chain uses TRBV4-3 and TRBJ2-2; tentative D call: TRBD1 (6 bases). The germline CDR1 and CDR2 sequences are LGHNA and YSLEER. Between the trimmed V and J ends, which lost 1 base and 10 bases, there was a span of 19 bases. This CDR3 is 16 amino acids long. The CDR3 coding sequence is TGCGCCAGCAGCCAAGCCACAGGGAGCAGTTTTGCGGAGCTGTTTTTT. This encodes CASSQATGSSFAELFF.

This clonotype has ten or more counts. V is TRBV28 and J is TRBJ1-5, with 7 bases lining up with TRBD1. The germline CDR1 and CDR2 sequences are MDHEN and SYDVKM. The length of the CDR3 is 13 residues. V shed 3 bases, J shed 5 bases, and the junction held 1 base outside the gene matches. This chain's CDR3 is CASSFRGHQPQHF. The CDR3 DNA is TGTGCCAGCAGTTTTAGGGGGCATCAGCCCCAGCATTTT.